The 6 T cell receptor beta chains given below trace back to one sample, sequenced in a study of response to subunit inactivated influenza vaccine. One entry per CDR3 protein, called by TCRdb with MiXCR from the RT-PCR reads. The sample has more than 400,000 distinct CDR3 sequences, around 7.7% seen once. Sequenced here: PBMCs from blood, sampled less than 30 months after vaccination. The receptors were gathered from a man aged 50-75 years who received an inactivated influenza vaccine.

CDR3: CASSLVLTDNEQFF. The DNA of the CDR3 is TGTGCCAGCAGCTTAGTATTGACTGACAATGAGCAGTTCTTC. V and J are TRBV7-2 and TRBJ2-1; D is undetermined. Germline-derived CDR1 and CDR2 are SGHTA and FQGNSA. V lost 1 base and J lost 5, with 9 bases in between. The CDR3 length is 14 residues. Full variable domain (outside the CDR3, taken from reference TRBV7-2 and TRBJ2-1): GAGVSQSPSNKVTEKGKDVELRCDPISGHTALYWYRQSLGQGLEFLIYFQGNSAPDKSGLPSDRFSAERTGGSVSTLTIQRTQQEDSAVYLCASSLVLTDNEQFFGPGTRLTVL.

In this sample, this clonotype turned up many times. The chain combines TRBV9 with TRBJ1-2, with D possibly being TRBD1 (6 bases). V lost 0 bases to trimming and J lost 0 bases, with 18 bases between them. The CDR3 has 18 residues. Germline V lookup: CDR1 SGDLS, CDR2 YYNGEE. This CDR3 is CASSVEDSPPPSNYGYTF. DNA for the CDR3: TGTGCCAGCAGCGTAGAGGACAGTCCCCCCCCTTCTAACTATGGCTACACCTTC.

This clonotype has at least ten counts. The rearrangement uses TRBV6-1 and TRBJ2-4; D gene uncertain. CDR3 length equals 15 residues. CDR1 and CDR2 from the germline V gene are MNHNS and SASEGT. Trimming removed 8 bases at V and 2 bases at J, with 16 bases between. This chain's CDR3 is CASREAPATKNIQYF. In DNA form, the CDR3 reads TGTGCCAGCCGAGAAGCCCCGGCAACCAAAAACATTCAGTACTTC.

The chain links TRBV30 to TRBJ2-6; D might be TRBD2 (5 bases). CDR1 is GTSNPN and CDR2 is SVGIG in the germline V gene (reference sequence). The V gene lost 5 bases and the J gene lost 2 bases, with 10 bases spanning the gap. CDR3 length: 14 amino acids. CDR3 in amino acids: CAWGSRAGANVLTF. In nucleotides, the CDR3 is TGTGCCTGGGGGTCGCGGGCTGGGGCCAACGTCCTGACTTTC.

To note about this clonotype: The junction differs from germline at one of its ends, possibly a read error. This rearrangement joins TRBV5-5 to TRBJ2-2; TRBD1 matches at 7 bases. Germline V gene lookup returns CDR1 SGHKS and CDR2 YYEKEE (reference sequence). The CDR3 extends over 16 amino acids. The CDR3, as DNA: TGTGCCAGCAGCTCGGACACAGGGGCTCGAACCGGAGAGCTGTTTTTT. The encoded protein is CASSSDTGARTGELFF.

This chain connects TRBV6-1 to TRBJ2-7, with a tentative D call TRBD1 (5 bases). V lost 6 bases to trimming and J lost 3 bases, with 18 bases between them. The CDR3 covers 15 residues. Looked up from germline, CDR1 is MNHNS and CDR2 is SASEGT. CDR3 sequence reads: CASRIRPGSHYEQYF. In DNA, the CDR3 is TGTGCCAGCAGAATTCGTCCAGGGTCCCACTACGAGCAGTACTTC.